This T cell receptor (beta chain) was found in a study of Graves' ophthalmopathy and Graves' hyperthyroidism. CDR1 is SNHLY, CDR2 FYNNEI, per germline. The CDR3 has 13 amino acids. Between the trimmed V and J ends, which lost 4 bases and 5 bases, there was a span of 12 bases. In its sample, this clonotype was seen a few times. Amplification from RNA transcripts yielded the TCR beta CDR3 regions. RT-PCR in the first round used HTBI primers; a second-round multiplex PCR followed. TCRdb re-derived calls from the multiplex PCR reads in MiXCR, one entry per CDR3 protein. Seen here are 500,000 to 600,000 distinct CDR3 sequences, about 35% observed once, and the top ten hold around 4.6%.

The clonotype was recovered from an adult man with Graves' hyperthyroidism. J is TRBJ2-7 and V is TRBV2; D possibly corresponds to TRBD1 (5 bases). Sequencing used peripheral blood or thyroid tissue (not recorded which). The CDR3 region has the DNA TGTGCCAGCAGTGTGCTACAGGTTGACGAGCAGTACTTC. Translating gives CASSVLQVDEQYF. Using reference TRBV2 and TRBJ2-7 for the parts outside the CDR3, the full variable domain is EPEVTQTPSHQVTQMGQEVILRCVPISNHLYFYWYRQILGQKVEFLVSFYNNEISEKSEIFDDQFSVERPDGSNFTLKIRSTKLEDSAMYFCASSVLQVDEQYFGPGTRLTVT.